These 15 T cell receptor beta chains share one sample of origin, sequenced in a study of T-cell memory formation after mild COVID-19. TCRdb re-called the 5' RACE reads with MiXCR, one entry per CDR3 protein. This sample has about 100,000 distinct CDR3 sequences; over 13% occur once, and the top ten carry about 39%. Sequenced material: PBMCs or a T cell subset sorted from them (not recorded which). The receptors originated from a man aged 18 to 30 who had mild COVID-19 (a few samples of this study predate the infection). Cell type and time point are not known.

This clonotype turned up a few times. The chain carries TRBV6-2 or TRBV6-3 and TRBJ2-2; D is possibly TRBD1 or TRBD2 (6 bases each). The CDR3 extends over 15 amino acids. Trimming left V 0 bases short and J 4 bases short, with 9 bases between. Germline V gene lookup returns CDR1 MNHEY and CDR2 SVGEGT. The CDR3 DNA reads TGTGCCAGCAGTTACTCCACGGGGGCCACCGGGGAGCTGTTTTTT. Protein: CASSYSTGATGELFF.

This clonotype was found many times. This chain links TRBV6-2 or TRBV6-3 with TRBJ2-7, with TRBD2 identical over 7 bases. The CDR3 has 13 residues. In germline, CDR1 is MNHEY, CDR2 SVGEGT. J gave up 6 bases and V 6 bases, and 8 bases lay outside the gene matches. CDR3 bases: TGTGCCAGCAGCAACCCGGGGGGATCCGAGCAGTACTTC. Residues: CASSNPGGSEQYF.

This clonotype has just a few counts. The chain joins TRBV20-1 to TRBJ2-7; TRBD2 is a possible D gene (5 bases). CDR1 and CDR2 from the germline V gene are DFQATT and SNEGSKA (reference sequence). CDR3 length: 14 residues. Trimming left V 6 bases short and J 2 bases short, with 17 bases between. CDR3 nucleotide sequence: TGCAGTGCCAGCGGACCTTACAACACCTACGAGCAGTACGTC. This sequence encodes CSASGPYNTYEQYV.

The chain has TRBV29-1 and TRBJ2-7, with D possibly matching TRBD1 (5 bases). The germline gives CDR1 SQVTM, CDR2 ANQGSEA. CDR3 length: 12 residues. Trimming shortened V by 4 bases and J by 6 bases, and 13 bases separated the two germline ends. The CDR3 DNA reads TGCAGCGTTGTGTGGCAGGGCGGCGAGCAGTACTTC. Its protein product is CSVVWQGGEQYF.

This clonotype was picked up many times. The rearrangement links TRBV11-1 to TRBJ2-1; D unresolved. This CDR3 has 12 amino acids. Germline V gives CDR1 SGHAT, CDR2 FQDESV (reference sequence). V dropped 5 bases and J dropped 5 bases, with 7 bases sitting between them. CDR3 coding DNA: TGTGCCAGCAGCCGAGGAGACAATGAGCAGTTCTTC. Translation gives CASSRGDNEQFF.

This rearrangement joins TRBV7-9 to TRBJ2-7; no clear D gene. Germline V gene sequence: CDR1 SEHNR, CDR2 FQNEAQ (reference sequence). CDR3 length: 11 residues. Trimming removed 5 bases from V and 7 bases from J, with 9 bases in between. Here the CDR3 DNA reads TGTGCCAGCAGCCCGGGTCGGGAGCAGTACTTC. It encodes CASSPGREQYF.

This clonotype was counted between two and nine times. The chain couples TRBV3-2 to TRBJ2-7; the table's D gene call, TRBD1, was not cross checked with the DNA. TRBV3-2 is shown as a pseudogene. CDR3 length equals 16 residues. The CDR3 reads CASSQKKGQSSYEQYF. CDR3 DNA sequence: TGTGCCAGCAGCCAAAAAAAAGGACAGAGCTCCTACGAGCAGTACTTC.

A few counts support this clonotype. The chain employs TRBV7-3 and TRBJ2-3, with 7 bases matching TRBD2. The length of the CDR3 is 16 residues. The V segment lost 2 bases and the J segment 4 bases; nucleotides outside the gene matches: 9. Germline CDR1 SGHTA, CDR2 FQGTGA. The CDR3: CASSLGGRGFADTQYF. Here the CDR3 DNA reads TGTGCCAGCAGCTTAGGGGGGAGGGGTTTCGCAGATACGCAGTATTTT.

This clonotype has a single count. This chain uses TRBV11-3 with TRBJ2-5; 9 positions match TRBD2. V shed 4 bases, J shed 5 bases, and the junction held 5 bases outside the gene matches. CDR3 length: 14 residues. The germline gives CDR1 SGHNT, CDR2 YENEEA. CDR3 protein: CASSSGLAAETQYF. CDR3 coding DNA: TGTGCCAGCAGCTCGGGACTAGCTGCCGAGACCCAGTACTTC. The full variable domain, rest sourced from reference TRBV11-3 and TRBJ2-5, is EAGVVQSPRYKIIEKKQPVAFWCNPISGHNTLYWYLQNLGQGPELLIRYENEEAVDDSQLPKDRFSAERLKGVDSTLKIQPAELGDSAVYLCASSSGLAAETQYFGPGTRLLVL.

This clonotype was detected many times. This rearrangement joins TRBV7-9 to TRBJ2-5, with D possibly TRBD1 on 6 matching bases. The CDR3 totals 14 residues. Germline V gene sequence: CDR1 SEHNR, CDR2 FQNEAQ (reference sequence). The CDR3 is CAGAVLNPQETQYF. DNA of the CDR3: TGTGCGGGGGCAGTCTTAAACCCCCAAGAGACCCAGTACTTC.

The V and J genes are TRBV4-1 and TRBJ2-3, with TRBD1 as a possible D gene (5 bases). CDR1 is MGHRA, CDR2 YSYEKL, per germline. CDR3 length equals 16 residues. Trimming stripped 0 bases from V and 0 bases from J, with 10 bases between. CDR3 loop: CASSQERDSSTDTQYF. The CDR3 DNA follows: TGCGCCAGCAGCCAAGAGCGAGACAGTAGCACAGATACGCAGTATTTT.

This clonotype has a handful of counts. The V and J genes are TRBV6-5 and TRBJ1-1; the D gene is possibly TRBD1 (5 bases). Trimming took off 8 bases at V and 8 bases at J, with 9 bases between the two ends. Looked up from germline, CDR1 is MNHEY and CDR2 is SVGAGI. CDR3 size: 10 residues. CDR3 loop: CASGTGEAFF. For the CDR3, the DNA is TGTGCCAGCGGTACAGGAGAAGCTTTCTTT.

This clonotype was counted ten times or more. The chain is built from TRBV6-2 or TRBV6-3 and TRBJ2-7; D unclear. The CDR3 spans 12 residues. CDR1 MNHEY and CDR2 SVGEGT come from the germline V gene. Trimming removed 6 bases from V and 0 bases from J, with 6 bases in between. CDR3 region: CASSRSSYEQYF. The CDR3 nucleotides read TGTGCCAGCAGCAGGAGCTCCTACGAGCAGTACTTC.

This clonotype was counted between two and nine times. This chain connects TRBV19 to TRBJ2-7; no firm D call. Germline loops: CDR1 LNHDA, CDR2 SQIVND (reference sequence). The ends were cut back, 3 bases at V and 2 bases at J, with 8 bases in the middle. The CDR3 is 13 amino acids. The chain's CDR3 is CASSIRQTYEQYF. The CDR3 DNA reads as TGTGCCAGTAGTATCCGGCAGACCTACGAGCAGTACTTC.

The chain links TRBV10-2 to TRBJ2-3; D unresolved. This CDR3 comprises 11 residues. Germline lookup yields CDR1 WSHSY and CDR2 SAAADI. Trimming left V 0 bases short and J 7 bases short, with 2 bases between. The CDR3 loop is CASSESYTQYF. The CDR3 nucleotides read TGCGCCAGCAGTGAGTCGTATACGCAGTATTTT.